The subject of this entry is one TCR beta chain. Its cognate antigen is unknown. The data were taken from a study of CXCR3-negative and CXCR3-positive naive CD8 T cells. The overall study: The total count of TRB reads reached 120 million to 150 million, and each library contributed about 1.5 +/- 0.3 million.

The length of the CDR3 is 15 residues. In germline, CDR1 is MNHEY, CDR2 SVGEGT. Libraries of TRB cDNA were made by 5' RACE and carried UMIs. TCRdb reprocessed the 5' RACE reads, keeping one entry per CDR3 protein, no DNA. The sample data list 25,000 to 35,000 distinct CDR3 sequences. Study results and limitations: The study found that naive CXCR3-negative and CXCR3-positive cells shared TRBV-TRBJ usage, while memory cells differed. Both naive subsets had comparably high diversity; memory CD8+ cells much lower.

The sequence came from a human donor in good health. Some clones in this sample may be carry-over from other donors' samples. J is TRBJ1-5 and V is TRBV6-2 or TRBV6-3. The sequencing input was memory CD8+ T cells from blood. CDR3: CASSSYMEVNQPQHF.